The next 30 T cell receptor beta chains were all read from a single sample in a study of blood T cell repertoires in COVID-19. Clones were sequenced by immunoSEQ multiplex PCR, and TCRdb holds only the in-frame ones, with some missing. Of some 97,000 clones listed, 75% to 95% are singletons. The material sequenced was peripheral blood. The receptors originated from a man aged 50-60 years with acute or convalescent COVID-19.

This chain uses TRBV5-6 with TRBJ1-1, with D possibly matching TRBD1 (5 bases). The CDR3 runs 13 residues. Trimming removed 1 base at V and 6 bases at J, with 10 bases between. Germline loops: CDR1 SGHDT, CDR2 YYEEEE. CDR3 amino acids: CASSLFRAAEAFF. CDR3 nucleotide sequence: TGTGCCAGCAGCTTGTTCAGGGCTGCTGAAGCTTTCTTT.

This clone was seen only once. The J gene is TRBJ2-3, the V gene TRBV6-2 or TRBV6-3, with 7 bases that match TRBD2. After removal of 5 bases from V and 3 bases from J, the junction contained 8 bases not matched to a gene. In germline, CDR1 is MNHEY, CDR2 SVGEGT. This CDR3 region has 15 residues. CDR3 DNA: TGTGCCAGCAGTGATAGCGGGCATGGGACAGATACGCAGTATTTT. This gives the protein CASSDSGHGTDTQYF.

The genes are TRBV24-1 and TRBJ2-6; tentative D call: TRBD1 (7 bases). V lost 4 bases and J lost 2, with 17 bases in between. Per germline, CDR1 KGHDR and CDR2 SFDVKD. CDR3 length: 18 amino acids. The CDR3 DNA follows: TGTGCCACCAGTGACCCCCGACAGGGAGGCACTGGGGCCAACGTCCTGACTTTC. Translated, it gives CATSDPRQGGTGANVLTF.

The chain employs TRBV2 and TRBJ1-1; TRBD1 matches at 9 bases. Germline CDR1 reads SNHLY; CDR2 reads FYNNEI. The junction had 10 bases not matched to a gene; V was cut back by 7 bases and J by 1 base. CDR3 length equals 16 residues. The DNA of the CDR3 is TGTGCCAGCACCGGGGACAGGGATGCTGGGAACACTGAAGCTTTCTTT. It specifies CASTGDRDAGNTEAFF. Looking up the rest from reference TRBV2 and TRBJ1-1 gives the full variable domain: EPEVTQTPSHQVTQMGQEVILRCVPISNHLYFYWYRQILGQKVEFLVSFYNNEISEKSEIFDDQFSVERPDGSNFTLKIRSTKLEDSAMYFCASTGDRDAGNTEAFFGQGTRLTVV.

The CDR3 DNA reads as TGTGCCAGCAGCGTAGGGACACACGGAGGAGATACGCAGTATTTT. It yields the protein CASSVGTHGGDTQYF. The J gene is TRBJ2-3, the V gene TRBV2, with a tentative D call TRBD1 (6 bases). Germline V gives CDR1 SNHLY, CDR2 FYNNEI. Trimming took 6 bases from V and 5 from J, leaving 18 bases between them. The CDR3 runs 15 residues.

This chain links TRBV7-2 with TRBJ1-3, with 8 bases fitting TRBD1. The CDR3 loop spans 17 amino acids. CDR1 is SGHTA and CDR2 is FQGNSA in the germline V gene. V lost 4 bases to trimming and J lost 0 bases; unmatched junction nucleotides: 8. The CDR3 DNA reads TGTGCCAGCAGCTCTCGGACAGGGCTATACTCTGGAAACACCATATATTTT. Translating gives CASSSRTGLYSGNTIYF.

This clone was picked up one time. The CDR3 nucleotides are TGTGCCAGCAGCCCGGGGACTAGGGCGGATACGCAGTATTTT. Its translation: CASSPGTRADTQYF. This chain joins TRBV3-1 (or the pseudogene TRBV3-2) and TRBJ2-3, with TRBD2 identical over 8 bases. Unmatched junction bases numbered 6, after V lost 4 bases and J lost 6 bases. Germline values: CDR1 LGHDT, CDR2 YNNKEL (reference sequence). The CDR3 has 14 residues.

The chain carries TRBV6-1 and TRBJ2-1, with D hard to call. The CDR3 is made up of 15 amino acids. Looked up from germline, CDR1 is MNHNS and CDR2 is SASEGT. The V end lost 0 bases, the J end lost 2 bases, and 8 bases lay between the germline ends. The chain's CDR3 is CASSEASDTYNEQFF. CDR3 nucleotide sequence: TGTGCCAGCAGTGAAGCTTCCGACACCTACAATGAGCAGTTCTTC.

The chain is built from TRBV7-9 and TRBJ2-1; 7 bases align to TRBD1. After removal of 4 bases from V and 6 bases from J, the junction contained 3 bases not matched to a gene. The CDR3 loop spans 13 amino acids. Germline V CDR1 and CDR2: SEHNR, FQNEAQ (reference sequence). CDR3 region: CASSSGTANEQFF. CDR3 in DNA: TGTGCCAGCAGCTCCGGGACAGCCAATGAGCAGTTCTTC.

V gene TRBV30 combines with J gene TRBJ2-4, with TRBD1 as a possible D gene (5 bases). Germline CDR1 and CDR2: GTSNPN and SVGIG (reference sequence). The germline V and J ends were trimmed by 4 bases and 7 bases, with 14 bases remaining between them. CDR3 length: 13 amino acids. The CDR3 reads CAWKTTEHNIQYF. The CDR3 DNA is TGTGCCTGGAAAACGACAGAGCATAACATTCAGTACTTC. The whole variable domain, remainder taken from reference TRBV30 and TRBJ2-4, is SQTIHQWPATLVQPVGSPLSLECTVEGTSNPNLYWYRQAAGRGLQLLFYSVGIGQISSEVPQNLSASRPQDRQFILSSKKLLLSDSGFYLCAWKTTEHNIQYFGAGTRLSVL.

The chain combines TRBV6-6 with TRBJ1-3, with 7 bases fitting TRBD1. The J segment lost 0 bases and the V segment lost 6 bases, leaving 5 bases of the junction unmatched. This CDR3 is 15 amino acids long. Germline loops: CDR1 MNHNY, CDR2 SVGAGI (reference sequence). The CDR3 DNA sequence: TGTGCCAGCAGCCCGGGACAGAACTCTGGAAACACCATATATTTT. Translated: CASSPGQNSGNTIYF.

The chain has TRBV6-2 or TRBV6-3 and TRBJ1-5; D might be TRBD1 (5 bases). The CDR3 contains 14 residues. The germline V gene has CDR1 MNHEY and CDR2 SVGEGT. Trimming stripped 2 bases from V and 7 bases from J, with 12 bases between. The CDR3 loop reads CASSYGGAGQPQHF. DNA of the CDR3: TGTGCCAGCAGTTACGGAGGGGCGGGACAGCCCCAGCATTTT.

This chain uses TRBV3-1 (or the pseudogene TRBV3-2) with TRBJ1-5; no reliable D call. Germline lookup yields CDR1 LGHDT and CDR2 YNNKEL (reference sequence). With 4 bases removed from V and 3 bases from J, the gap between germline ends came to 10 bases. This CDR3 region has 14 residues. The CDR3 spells CASSPDMNNQPQHF. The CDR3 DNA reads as TGTGCCAGCAGCCCCGACATGAACAATCAGCCCCAGCATTTT.

CDR3 in amino acids: CASRVAGDYGYTF. CDR3 nucleotides: TGTGCCAGCAGGGTGGCGGGAGACTATGGCTACACCTTC. The rearrangement joins TRBV5-4 to TRBJ1-2, with D unresolved. CDR1 and CDR2 from the germline V gene are SGHNT and YYREEE (reference sequence). CDR3 length: 13 residues. Trimming cost V 5 bases and J 3 bases, with 11 bases left between them.

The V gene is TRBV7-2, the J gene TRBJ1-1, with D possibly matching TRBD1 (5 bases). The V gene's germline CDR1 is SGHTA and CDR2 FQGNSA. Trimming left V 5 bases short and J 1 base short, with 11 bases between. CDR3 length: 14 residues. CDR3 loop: CASSRTQGNTEAFF. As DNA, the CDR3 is TGTGCCAGCAGCCGCACTCAGGGGAACACTGAAGCTTTCTTT.

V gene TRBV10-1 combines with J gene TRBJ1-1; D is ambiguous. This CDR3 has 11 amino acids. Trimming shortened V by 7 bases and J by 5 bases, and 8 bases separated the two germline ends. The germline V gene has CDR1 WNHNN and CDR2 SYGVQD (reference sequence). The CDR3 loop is CASTGVTEAFF. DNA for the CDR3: TGCGCCAGCACGGGAGTAACTGAAGCTTTCTTT.

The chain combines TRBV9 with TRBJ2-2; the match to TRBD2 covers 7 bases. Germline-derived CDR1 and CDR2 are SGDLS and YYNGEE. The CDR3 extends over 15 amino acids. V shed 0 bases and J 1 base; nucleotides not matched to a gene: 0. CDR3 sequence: CASSVASGNTGELFF. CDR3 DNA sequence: TGTGCCAGCAGCGTAGCTAGCGGGAACACCGGGGAGCTGTTTTTT.

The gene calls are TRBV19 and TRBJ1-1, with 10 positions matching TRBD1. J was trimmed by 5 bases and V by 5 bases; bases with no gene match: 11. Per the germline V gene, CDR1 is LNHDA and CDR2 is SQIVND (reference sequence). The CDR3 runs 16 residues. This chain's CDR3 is CASSLRQGAVWTEAFF. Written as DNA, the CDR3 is TGTGCCAGTAGTCTAAGACAGGGGGCAGTGTGGACTGAAGCTTTCTTT.

CDR3 DNA sequence: TGCGCCAGCAGCCAGACAGTAACCGGGGAGCTGTTTTTT. This sequence encodes CASSQTVTGELFF. The V and J genes are TRBV5-1 and TRBJ2-2, with D tentatively TRBD1 (5 bases). Trimming left V 4 bases short and J 5 bases short, with 9 bases between. The germline V gene has CDR1 SGHRS and CDR2 YFSETQ. This CDR3 is built from 13 residues.

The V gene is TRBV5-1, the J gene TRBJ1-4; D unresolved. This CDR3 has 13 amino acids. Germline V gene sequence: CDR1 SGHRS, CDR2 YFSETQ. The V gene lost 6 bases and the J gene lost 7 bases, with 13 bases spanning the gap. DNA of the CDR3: TGCGCCAGCATGGGAGGCGACCTTGAAAAACTGTTTTTT. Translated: CASMGGDLEKLFF.

The CDR3 protein is CASSTGTGDYYEQYF. CDR3 DNA: TGTGCCAGTAGCACCGGGACAGGAGACTACTACGAGCAGTACTTC. The chain links TRBV19 to TRBJ2-7; 8 positions agree with TRBD1. CDR1 is LNHDA, CDR2 SQIVND, per germline (reference sequence). CDR3 length: 15 residues. Germline trimming cut 6 bases from V and 3 bases from J; bases unmatched to any gene: 10.

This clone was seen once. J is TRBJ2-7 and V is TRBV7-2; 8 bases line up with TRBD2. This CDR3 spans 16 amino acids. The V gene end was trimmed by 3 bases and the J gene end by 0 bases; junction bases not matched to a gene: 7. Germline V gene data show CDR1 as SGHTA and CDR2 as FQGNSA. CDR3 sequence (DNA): TGTGCCAGCAGCTTCCGCCTACTAGCGGCCTCCTACGAGCAGTACTTC. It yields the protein CASSFRLLAASYEQYF.

CDR3 DNA: TGTGCCAGCAGCCGGACAGGGCCAAGCTACGAGCAGTACTTC. Its protein product is CASSRTGPSYEQYF. V usage is TRBV6-2 or TRBV6-3 and J usage is TRBJ2-7; 8 bases line up with TRBD1. V shed 6 bases and J 3 bases; nucleotides not matched to a gene: 7. The CDR3 totals 14 residues. Per germline, CDR1 MNHEY and CDR2 SVGEGT.

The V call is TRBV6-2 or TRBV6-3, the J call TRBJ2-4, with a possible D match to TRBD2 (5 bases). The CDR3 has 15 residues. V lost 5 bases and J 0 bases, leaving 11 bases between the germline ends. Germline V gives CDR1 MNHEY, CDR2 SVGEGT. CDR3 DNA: TGTGCCAGCAGTGGTTTTGGACTAGCCAAAAACATTCAGTACTTC. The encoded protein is CASSGFGLAKNIQYF.

The CDR3 is CASSKGLINTEAFF. The CDR3 nucleotides read TGTGCCAGCAGCAAAGGACTGATCAACACTGAAGCTTTCTTT. This rearrangement joins TRBV21-1 to TRBJ1-1. TRBV21-1 is listed as a pseudogene. The CDR3 totals 14 residues.

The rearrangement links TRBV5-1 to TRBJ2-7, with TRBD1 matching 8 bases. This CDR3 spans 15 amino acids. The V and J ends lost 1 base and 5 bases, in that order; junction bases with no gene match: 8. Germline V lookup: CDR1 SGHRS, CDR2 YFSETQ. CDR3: CASSLNGRGRDEQYF. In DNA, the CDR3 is TGCGCCAGCAGCTTGAATGGCAGGGGGCGGGACGAGCAGTACTTC.

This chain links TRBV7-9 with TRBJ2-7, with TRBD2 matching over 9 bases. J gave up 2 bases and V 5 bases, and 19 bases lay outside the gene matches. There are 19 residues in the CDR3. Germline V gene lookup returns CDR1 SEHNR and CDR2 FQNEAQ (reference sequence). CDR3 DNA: TGTGCCAGCAGCCCAAAGGGGCGGGGGTCAGGGACTAGCCCCTACGAGCAGTACTTC. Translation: CASSPKGRGSGTSPYEQYF.

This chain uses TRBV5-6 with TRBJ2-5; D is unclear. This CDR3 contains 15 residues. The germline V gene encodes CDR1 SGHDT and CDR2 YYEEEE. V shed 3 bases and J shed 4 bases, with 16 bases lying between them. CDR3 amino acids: CASSSPHIESETQYF. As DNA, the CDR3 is TGTGCCAGCAGCTCCCCCCATATCGAGTCAGAGACCCAGTACTTC. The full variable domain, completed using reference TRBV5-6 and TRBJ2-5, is DAGVTQSPTHLIKTRGQQVTLRCSPKSGHDTVSWYQQALGQGPQFIFQYYEEEERQRGNFPDRFSGHQFPNYSSELNVNALLLGDSALYLCASSSPHIESETQYFGPGTRLLVL.

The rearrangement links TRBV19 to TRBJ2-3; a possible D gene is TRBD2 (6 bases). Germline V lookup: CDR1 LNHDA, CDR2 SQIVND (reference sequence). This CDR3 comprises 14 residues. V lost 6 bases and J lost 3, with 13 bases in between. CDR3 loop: CASRKPSGTDTQYF. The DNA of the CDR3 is TGTGCCAGTAGGAAACCCAGCGGGACAGATACGCAGTATTTT.

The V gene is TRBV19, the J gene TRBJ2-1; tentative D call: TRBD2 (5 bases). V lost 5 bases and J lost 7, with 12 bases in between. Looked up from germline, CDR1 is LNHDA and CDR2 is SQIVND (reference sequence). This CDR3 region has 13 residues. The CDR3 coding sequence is TGTGCCAGTAGTGAGGGAGTGGGTAATGAGCAGTTCTTC. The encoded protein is CASSEGVGNEQFF.